A selection of T cell receptor beta chains follows, all from one sample in a study of cytomegalovirus exposure and HLA in healthy donors. Generated by immunoSEQ multiplex PCR, the TCRdb table keeps only in-frame clones and is missing some. The profile shows roughly 190,000 clones, around 78% of them singletons. The sample taken for sequencing was PBMCs. These receptors all stem from a woman under 40 in good health and CMV-seropositive. The CDR3 runs from the conserved cysteine through the conserved F or W. The order of the fields is CDR3 DNA, CDR3 protein, J gene, D gene, clone size, V gene. The D gene is left open where the match is weak. Clone size appears in some rows only: once, few, many, or a class for an expanded clone.

CDR3 DNA: TGTGCCAGCAGACAAGCCGAGGGAAAACTGTTTTTT; CDR3 protein: CASRQAEGKLFF; J gene: TRBJ1-4; D gene: -; clone size: few; V gene: TRBV28
CDR3 DNA: TGTGCCTGGAGTACAGGGGGCGGCTACACCTTC; CDR3 protein: CAWSTGGGYTF; J gene: TRBJ1-2; D gene: TRBD1; clone size: -; V gene: TRBV30
CDR3 DNA: TGTGCCAGCAGCCCAAGCCCGACAGGGTACTATGGCTACACCTTC; CDR3 protein: CASSPSPTGYYGYTF; J gene: TRBJ1-2; D gene: TRBD1; clone size: -; V gene: TRBV28
CDR3 DNA: TGTGCCAGCAGTGAGGGTCCGACCGGGTCCACATGTGGCTACACCTTC; CDR3 protein: CASSEGPTGSTCGYTF; J gene: TRBJ1-2; D gene: -; clone size: -; V gene: TRBV2
CDR3 DNA: TGTGCCAGTAGTATAGGGGGGGGCACAGATACGCAGTATTTT; CDR3 protein: CASSIGGGTDTQYF; J gene: TRBJ2-3; D gene: -; clone size: -; V gene: TRBV19
CDR3 DNA: TGTGCCAGCAGTCTCCGACAGGGGATCGGGAATACGCAGTATTTT; CDR3 protein: CASSLRQGIGNTQYF; J gene: TRBJ2-3; D gene: TRBD1; clone size: -; V gene: TRBV28
CDR3 DNA: TGTGCCATCAGTGAGTCAAAACCACTAGCGGGGGTCGGTGAGCAGTACTTC; CDR3 protein: CAISESKPLAGVGEQYF; J gene: TRBJ2-7; D gene: TRBD2; clone size: -; V gene: TRBV10-3
CDR3 DNA: TGTGCCAGCAGCTCCCCGCGGGACAGGGGAGGGGAAAAACTGTTTTTT; CDR3 protein: CASSSPRDRGGEKLFF; J gene: TRBJ1-4; D gene: TRBD1; clone size: -; V gene: TRBV5-6
CDR3 DNA: TGTGCCAGCAGCCCCCGAGAGGGGGGGGCAACCAATGAGCAGTTCTTC; CDR3 protein: CASSPREGGATNEQFF; J gene: TRBJ2-1; D gene: -; clone size: -; V gene: TRBV7-9
CDR3 DNA: TGTGCCAGCAGTGGGCACAGGGGGAATGAGCAGTTCTTC; CDR3 protein: CASSGHRGNEQFF; J gene: TRBJ2-1; D gene: TRBD1; clone size: few; V gene: TRBV2
CDR3 DNA: TGCGCCAGCAGCTGGGACAGGGGGCAAAATCAGCCCCAGCATTTT; CDR3 protein: CASSWDRGQNQPQHF; J gene: TRBJ1-5; D gene: TRBD1; clone size: -; V gene: TRBV4-3
CDR3 DNA: TGTGCCAGCAGCAGAGGACAGGTCTCCTACGAGCAGTACTTC; CDR3 protein: CASSRGQVSYEQYF; J gene: TRBJ2-7; D gene: TRBD1; clone size: once; V gene: TRBV7-9
CDR3 DNA: TGCGCCAGCAGCTTGCGGACAGGGGTCGACGGGGAGCTGTTTTTT; CDR3 protein: CASSLRTGVDGELFF; J gene: TRBJ2-2; D gene: TRBD1; clone size: -; V gene: TRBV5-1
CDR3 DNA: TGTGCCAGCAGCCACCGTTTGGTTTACAGGGTTGAATTGGGCGGCTACACCTTC; CDR3 protein: CASSHRLVYRVELGGYTF; J gene: TRBJ1-2; D gene: -; clone size: few; V gene: TRBV11-2
CDR3 DNA: TGCGCCAGCAGCCAACCCCTGGTGGGCAGCAATCAGCCCCAGCATTTT; CDR3 protein: CASSQPLVGSNQPQHF; J gene: TRBJ1-5; D gene: -; clone size: -; V gene: TRBV4-1
CDR3 DNA: TGTGCCAGCAGCCAAAGTGCGGATACGCAGTATTTT; CDR3 protein: CASSQSADTQYF; J gene: TRBJ2-3; D gene: -; clone size: -; V gene: TRBV16
CDR3 DNA: TGCGCCAGCAACCCCAGCGGGGGGTACACAGATACGCAGTATTTT; CDR3 protein: CASNPSGGYTDTQYF; J gene: TRBJ2-3; D gene: TRBD2; clone size: few; V gene: TRBV5-1
CDR3 DNA: TGTGCCAGCAGCTTAACAGGGGGCCAAGAGACCCAGTACTTC; CDR3 protein: CASSLTGGQETQYF; J gene: TRBJ2-5; D gene: TRBD1; clone size: -; V gene: TRBV5-5
CDR3 DNA: TGTGCCAGTAGTATTATGAATCAGCCCCAGCATTTT; CDR3 protein: CASSIMNQPQHF; J gene: TRBJ1-5; D gene: -; clone size: -; V gene: TRBV19